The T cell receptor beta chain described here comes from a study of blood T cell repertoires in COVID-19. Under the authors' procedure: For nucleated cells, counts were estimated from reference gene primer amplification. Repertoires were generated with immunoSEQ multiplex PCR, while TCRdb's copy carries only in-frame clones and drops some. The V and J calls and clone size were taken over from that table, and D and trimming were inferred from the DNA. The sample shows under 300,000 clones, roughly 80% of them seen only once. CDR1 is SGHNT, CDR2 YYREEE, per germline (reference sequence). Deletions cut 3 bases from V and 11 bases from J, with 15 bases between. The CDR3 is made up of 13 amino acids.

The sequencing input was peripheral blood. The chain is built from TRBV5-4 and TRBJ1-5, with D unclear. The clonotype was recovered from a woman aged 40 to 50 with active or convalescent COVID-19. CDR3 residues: CASSSTLTGAQHF. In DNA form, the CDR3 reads TGTGCCAGCAGCTCCACTCTAACGGGTGCCCAGCATTTT.